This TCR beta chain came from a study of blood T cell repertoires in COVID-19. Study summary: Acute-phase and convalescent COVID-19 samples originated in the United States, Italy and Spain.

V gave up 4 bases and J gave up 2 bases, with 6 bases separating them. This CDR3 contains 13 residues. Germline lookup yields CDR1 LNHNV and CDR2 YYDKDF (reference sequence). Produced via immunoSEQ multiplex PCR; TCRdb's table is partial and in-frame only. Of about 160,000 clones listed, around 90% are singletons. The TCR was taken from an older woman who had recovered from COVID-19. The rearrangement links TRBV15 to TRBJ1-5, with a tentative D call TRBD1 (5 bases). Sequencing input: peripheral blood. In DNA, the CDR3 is TGTGCCACCAGCATAGGGGGCAATCAGCCCCAGCATTTT. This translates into CATSIGGNQPQHF.